The T cell receptor (beta chain) under discussion was sequenced for a study of PD-1 blockade in classical Hodgkin lymphoma. The overall study: The nivolumab dose that patients received was 3 mg/kg, given intravenously every 2 weeks.

The time point denotes: cycle 4 day 1 (C4D1), after five to seven weeks of nivolumab. Patients all relapsed after autologous stem cell transplantation, and there was variation in brentuximab vedotin exposure. Magnetic negative selection purified CD4+ T cells from thawed PBMCs. Notes on this clone: Its antigen is not identified.

The method was immunoSEQ multiplex PCR; TCRdb's version includes in-frame clones alone and lacks a portion of them. The sample holds 25,000 to 30,000 clones, about 86% seen once. Study observations and caveats: Reports indicated that newly diagnosed patients had lower baseline TCR diversity than healthy donors did.

The CDR3 sequence is 15 residues long. V was trimmed by 5 bases and J by 5 bases, leaving 17 bases between them. Per germline, CDR1 SGHTA and CDR2 FQGNSA. Material: CD4+ T cells from blood, obtained before the fourth cycle of nivolumab. The chain employs TRBV7-2 and TRBJ2-3, with D perhaps being TRBD1 or TRBD2 (7 bases each). The TCR was taken from a human donor with classical Hodgkin lymphoma. The CDR3 spells CASSQGGQGLDTQYF. In DNA, the CDR3 is TGTGCCAGCAGCCAGGGGGGGCAGGGCCTAGATACGCAGTATTTT. Combining the CDR3 with reference TRBV7-2 and TRBJ2-3 gives the whole variable domain GAGVSQSPSNKVTEKGKDVELRCDPISGHTALYWYRQSLGQGLEFLIYFQGNSAPDKSGLPSDRFSAERTGGSVSTLTIQRTQQEDSAVYLCASSQGGQGLDTQYFGPGTRLTVL.